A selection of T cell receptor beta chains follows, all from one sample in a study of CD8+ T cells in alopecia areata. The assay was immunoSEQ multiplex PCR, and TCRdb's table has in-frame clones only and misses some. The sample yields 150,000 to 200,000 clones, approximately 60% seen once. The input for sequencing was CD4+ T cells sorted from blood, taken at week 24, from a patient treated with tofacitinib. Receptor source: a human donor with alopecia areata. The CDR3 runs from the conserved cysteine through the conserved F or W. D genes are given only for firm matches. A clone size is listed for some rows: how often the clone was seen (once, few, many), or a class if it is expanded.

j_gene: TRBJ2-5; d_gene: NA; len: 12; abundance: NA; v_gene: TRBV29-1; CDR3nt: TGCAGCGTCTCGCCGGCCCAAGAGACCCAGTACTTC; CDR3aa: CSVSPAQETQYF
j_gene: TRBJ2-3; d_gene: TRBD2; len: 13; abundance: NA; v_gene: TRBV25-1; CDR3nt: TGTGCCAGCAGTGAACTAGACCGGGACTACTTACATTTT; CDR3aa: CASSELDRDYLHF
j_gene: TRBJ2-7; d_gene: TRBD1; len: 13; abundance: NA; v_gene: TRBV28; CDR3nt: TGTGCCAGTAGGGTGGGACAGCTTTACGAGCAGTACTTC; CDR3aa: CASRVGQLYEQYF
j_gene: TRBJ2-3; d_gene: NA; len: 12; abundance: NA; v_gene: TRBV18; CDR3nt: TGTGCCTCGGGAGCTAGCACAGATACGCAGTATTTT; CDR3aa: CASGASTDTQYF
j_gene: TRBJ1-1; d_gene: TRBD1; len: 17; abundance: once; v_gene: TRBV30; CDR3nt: TGTGCCTGGAGTTTGGACAGGGCTTTACCCGTGAACACTGAAGCTTTCTTT; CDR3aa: CAWSLDRALPVNTEAFF
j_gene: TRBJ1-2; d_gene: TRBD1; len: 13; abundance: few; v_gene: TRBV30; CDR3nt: TGTGCCTGGAGTACAGGGGGCGGCTATGGCTACACCTTC; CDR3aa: CAWSTGGGYGYTF
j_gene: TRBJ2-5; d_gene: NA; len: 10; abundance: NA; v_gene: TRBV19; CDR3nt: TGTGCCAGCGGAGCCCAGACCCAGTACTTC; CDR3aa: CASGAQTQYF
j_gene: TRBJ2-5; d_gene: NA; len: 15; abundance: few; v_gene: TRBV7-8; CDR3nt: TGTGCCAGCAGCCCCGCGGGTTGGGCTGCCGAGACCCAGTACTTC; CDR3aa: CASSPAGWAAETQYF
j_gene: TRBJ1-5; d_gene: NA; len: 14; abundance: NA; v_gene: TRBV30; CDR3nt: TGTGCCTGGAGTCTGGACGGGGGATCTGGGCCCCAGCATTTT; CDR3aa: CAWSLDGGSGPQHF
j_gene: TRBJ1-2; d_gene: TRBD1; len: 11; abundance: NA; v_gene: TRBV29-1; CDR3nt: TGCAGCGACCGACAGGGCTATGGCTACACCTTC; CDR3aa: CSDRQGYGYTF
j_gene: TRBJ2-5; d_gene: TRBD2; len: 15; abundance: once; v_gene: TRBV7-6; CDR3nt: TGTGCCAGCAGTGTGACCGGGGGGGCGGGAGAGACCCAGTACTTC; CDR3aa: CASSVTGGAGETQYF
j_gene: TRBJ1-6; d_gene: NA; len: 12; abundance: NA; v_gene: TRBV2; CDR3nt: TGTGCCAGCACAGGGACACTGGGGCCCCTCCACTTT; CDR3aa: CASTGTLGPLHF
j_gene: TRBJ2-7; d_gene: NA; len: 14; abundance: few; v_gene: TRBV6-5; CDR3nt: TGTGCCAGCAGTTACTCGGGACACCTATACGAGCAGTACTTC; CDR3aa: CASSYSGHLYEQYF
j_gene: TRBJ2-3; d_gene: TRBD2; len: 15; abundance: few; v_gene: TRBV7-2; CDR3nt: TGTGCCAGCAGCCGACTAGCGGCCGCCACAGATACGCAGTATTTT; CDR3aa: CASSRLAAATDTQYF
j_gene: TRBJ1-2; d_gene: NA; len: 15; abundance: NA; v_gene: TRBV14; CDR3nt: TGTGCCAGCAGCCAAGATTTCAAGGCCGCCTATGGCTACACCTTC; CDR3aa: CASSQDFKAAYGYTF
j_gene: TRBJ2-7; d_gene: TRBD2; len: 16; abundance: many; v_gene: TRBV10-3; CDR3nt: TGTGCCACCAGGGAACCTGGACTAGCGGGGGGTTACGAGCAGTACTTC; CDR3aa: CATREPGLAGGYEQYF
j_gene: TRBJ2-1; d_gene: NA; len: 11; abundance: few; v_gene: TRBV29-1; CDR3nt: TGCAGCATTGTAGCCTACAATGAGCAGTTCTTC; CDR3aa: CSIVAYNEQFF
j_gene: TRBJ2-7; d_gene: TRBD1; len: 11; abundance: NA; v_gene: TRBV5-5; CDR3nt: TGTGCCAGCAGACAGGGGTGGGAGCAGTACTTC; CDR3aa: CASRQGWEQYF
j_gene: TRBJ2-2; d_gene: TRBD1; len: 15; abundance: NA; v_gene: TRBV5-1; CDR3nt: TGCGCCAGCAGCTTGGCCGTACAGGGGACCGGGGAGCTGTTTTTT; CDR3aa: CASSLAVQGTGELFF
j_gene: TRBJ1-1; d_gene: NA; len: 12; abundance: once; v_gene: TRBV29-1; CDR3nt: TGCAGCGTTGGGGACAAGAACACTGAAGCTTTCTTT; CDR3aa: CSVGDKNTEAFF
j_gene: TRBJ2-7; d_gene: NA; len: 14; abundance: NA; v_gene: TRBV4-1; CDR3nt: TGCGCCAGCAGCCAAGATCCCCAAATGGACGAGCAGTACTTC; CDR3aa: CASSQDPQMDEQYF
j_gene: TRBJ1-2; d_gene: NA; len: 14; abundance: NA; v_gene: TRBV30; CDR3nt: TGTGCCTGGACTTATGGCACAGGTAACTATGGCTACACCTTC; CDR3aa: CAWTYGTGNYGYTF
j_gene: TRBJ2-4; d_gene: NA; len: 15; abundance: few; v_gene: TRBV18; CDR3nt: TGTGCCAGCTCACCCCGCGCAGATGCCAAAAACATTCAGTACTTC; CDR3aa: CASSPRADAKNIQYF
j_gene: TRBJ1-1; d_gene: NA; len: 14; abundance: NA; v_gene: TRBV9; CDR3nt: TGTGCCAGCAGCGTAGCCCTACTGAACACTGAAGCTTTCTTT; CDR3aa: CASSVALLNTEAFF
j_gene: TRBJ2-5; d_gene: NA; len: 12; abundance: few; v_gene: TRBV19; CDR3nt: TGTGCCAGTAGTCGTGGCCAAGAGACCCAGTACTTC; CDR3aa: CASSRGQETQYF
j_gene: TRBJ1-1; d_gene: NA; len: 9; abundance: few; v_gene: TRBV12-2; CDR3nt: TGTGCAAGTCGCCCGCACGACCTTTTT; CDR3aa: CASRPHDLF
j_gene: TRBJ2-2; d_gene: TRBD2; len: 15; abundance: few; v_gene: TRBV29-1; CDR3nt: TGCAGCGGTTTAGCGGGGGGGGCGTTCTCCGGGGAGCTGTTTTTT; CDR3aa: CSGLAGGAFSGELFF
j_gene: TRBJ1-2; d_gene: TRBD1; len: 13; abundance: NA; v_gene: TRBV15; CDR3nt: TGTGCCACCAGCCCGACAGGGAGGGATGGCTACACCTTC; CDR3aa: CATSPTGRDGYTF
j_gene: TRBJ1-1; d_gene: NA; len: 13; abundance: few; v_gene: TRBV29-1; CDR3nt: TGCAGCGCCCGGGACATTCCGAACACTGAAGCTTTCTTT; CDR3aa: CSARDIPNTEAFF
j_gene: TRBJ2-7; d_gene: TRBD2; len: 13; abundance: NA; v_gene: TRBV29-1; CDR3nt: TGCAGCGTTGAGACTAGCGGGGGGAACGAGCAGTACTTC; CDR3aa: CSVETSGGNEQYF
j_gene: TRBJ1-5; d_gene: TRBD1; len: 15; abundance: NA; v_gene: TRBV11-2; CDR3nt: TGTGCCAGCAGCCGAGACAGGGATAGCAATCAGCCCCAGCATTTT; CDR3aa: CASSRDRDSNQPQHF
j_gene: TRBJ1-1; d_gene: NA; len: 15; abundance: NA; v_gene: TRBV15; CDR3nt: TGTGCCACCAGCAGAGATCCCGGGGTTGACACTGAAGCTTTCTTT; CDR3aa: CATSRDPGVDTEAFF
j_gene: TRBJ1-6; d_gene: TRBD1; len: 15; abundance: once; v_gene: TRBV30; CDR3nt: TGTGCCTGGAGCCGAAAACAGGGGACAAATTCACCCCTCCACTTT; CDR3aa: CAWSRKQGTNSPLHF
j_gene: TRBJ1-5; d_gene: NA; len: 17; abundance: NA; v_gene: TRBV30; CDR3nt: TGTGCCTGGAGTTCAGGGCAGGGAACGTATAGCAATCAGCCCCAGCATTTT; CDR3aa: CAWSSGQGTYSNQPQHF
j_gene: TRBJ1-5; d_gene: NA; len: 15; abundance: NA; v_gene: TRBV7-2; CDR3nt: TGTGCCAGCAGCCCGGACATCTCGGGGTATCAGCCCCAGCATTTT; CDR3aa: CASSPDISGYQPQHF
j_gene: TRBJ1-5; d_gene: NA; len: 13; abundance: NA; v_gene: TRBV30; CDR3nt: TGTGCCTGGAGTGGCCTGCCGAATCAGCCCCAGCATTTT; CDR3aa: CAWSGLPNQPQHF
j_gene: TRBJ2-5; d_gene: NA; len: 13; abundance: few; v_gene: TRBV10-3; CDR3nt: TGTGCCATCAGTGTCCAGCCGGGCGGTGCCCAGTACTTC; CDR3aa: CAISVQPGGAQYF
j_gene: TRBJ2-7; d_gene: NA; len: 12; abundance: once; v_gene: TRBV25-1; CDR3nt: TGTGCCAGCAGTGAACACGGACAAGAGCAGTACTTC; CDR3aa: CASSEHGQEQYF
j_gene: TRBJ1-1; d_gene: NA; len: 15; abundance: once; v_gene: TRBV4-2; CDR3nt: TGTGCCAGCAGCCAAGAGGGCAGTTTGAACACTGAAGCTTTCTTT; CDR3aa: CASSQEGSLNTEAFF
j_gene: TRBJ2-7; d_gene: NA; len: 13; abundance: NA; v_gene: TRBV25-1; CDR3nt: TGTGCCAGCAGTGACGGATACTCCTACGAGCAGTACTTC; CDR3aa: CASSDGYSYEQYF
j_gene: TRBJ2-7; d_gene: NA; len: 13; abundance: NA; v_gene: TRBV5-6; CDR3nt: TGTGCCAGCAGCCTAGCCTTAGCCTACGAGCAGTACTTC; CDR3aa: CASSLALAYEQYF
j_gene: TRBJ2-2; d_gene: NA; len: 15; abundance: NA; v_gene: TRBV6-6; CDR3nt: TGTGCCAGCACCACAACTACCCCGAACACCGGGGAGCTGTTTTTT; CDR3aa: CASTTTTPNTGELFF
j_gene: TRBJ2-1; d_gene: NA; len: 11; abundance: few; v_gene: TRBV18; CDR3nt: TGTGCCAGCTCACCTGTCAATGAGCAGTTCTTC; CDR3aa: CASSPVNEQFF
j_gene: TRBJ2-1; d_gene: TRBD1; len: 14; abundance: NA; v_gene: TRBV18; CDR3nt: TGTGCCAGCTCACCACCTGGGACAGGGAAAGGAGCCATCTTC; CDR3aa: CASSPPGTGKGAIF
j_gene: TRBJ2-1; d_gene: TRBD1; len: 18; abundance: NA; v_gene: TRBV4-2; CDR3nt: TGTGCCAGCAGCCAAGGCGTCGTTCGGGACAGGGCCTACAATGAGCAGTTCTTC; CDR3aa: CASSQGVVRDRAYNEQFF
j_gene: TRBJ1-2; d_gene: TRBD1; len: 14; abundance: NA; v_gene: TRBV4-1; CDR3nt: TGCGCCAGCAGCCAAGGGACAGGGGTTGATGGCTACACCTTC; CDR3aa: CASSQGTGVDGYTF
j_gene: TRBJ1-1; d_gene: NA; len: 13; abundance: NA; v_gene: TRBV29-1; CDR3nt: TGCAGCGTTTCGGACAGCCGGAACACTGAAGCTTTCTTT; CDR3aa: CSVSDSRNTEAFF
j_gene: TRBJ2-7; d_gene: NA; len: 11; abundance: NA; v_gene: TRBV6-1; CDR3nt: TGTGCCAGCAGTGAAATCTACGAGCAGTACTTC; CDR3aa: CASSEIYEQYF
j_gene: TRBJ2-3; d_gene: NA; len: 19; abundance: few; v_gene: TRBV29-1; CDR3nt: TGCAGCGTTCCAAGGAGGGTCGGGACAGTCCCCAGGGACACAGATACGCAGTATTTT; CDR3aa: CSVPRRVGTVPRDTDTQYF
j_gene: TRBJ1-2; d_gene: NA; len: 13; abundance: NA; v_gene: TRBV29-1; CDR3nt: TGCAGCGTCCGGACAGAAAAGGACTATGGCTACACCTTC; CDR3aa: CSVRTEKDYGYTF
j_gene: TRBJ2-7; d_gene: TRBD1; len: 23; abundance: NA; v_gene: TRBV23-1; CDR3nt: TGCGCCAGCAGTCATCAAACTTATCCGGGACAGGAACACCCGTCTATGGGCTCCTACGAGCAGTACTTC; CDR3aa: CASSHQTYPGQEHPSMGSYEQYF
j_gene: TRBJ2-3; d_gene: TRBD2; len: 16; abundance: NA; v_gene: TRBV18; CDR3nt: TGTGCCAGCTCACCCTCTTCGAGCGGGGGGGCGGATACGCAGTATTTT; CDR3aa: CASSPSSSGGADTQYF